This T cell receptor (beta chain) was found in a study of T cell repertoires in cytomegalovirus infection. Germline V lookup: CDR1 MNHEY, CDR2 SVGAGI. This CDR3 contains 14 residues. V lost 4 bases and J lost 5; bases outside the gene matches: 5. TCRdb redid the calling of the reads with MiXCR, one entry per CDR3 protein. The profile shows 150,000 to 200,000 distinct CDR3 sequences, approximately 21% of them singletons. Only a few counts were recorded for this clonotype. Its antigen is currently unknown. The starting material was CD8+ T cells from cultured PBMCs, obtained from culture after CMV antigen stimulation. This clonotype originated in a human donor in good health (CMV status not recorded). Some clones in this sample may be carry-over from other donors' samples. V usage is TRBV6-5 and J usage is TRBJ2-7; 10 bases align to TRBD1. This chain's CDR3 is CASSSDRGLDEQYF. CDR3 coding DNA: TGTGCCAGCAGTTCAGACAGGGGGCTGGACGAGCAGTACTTC.